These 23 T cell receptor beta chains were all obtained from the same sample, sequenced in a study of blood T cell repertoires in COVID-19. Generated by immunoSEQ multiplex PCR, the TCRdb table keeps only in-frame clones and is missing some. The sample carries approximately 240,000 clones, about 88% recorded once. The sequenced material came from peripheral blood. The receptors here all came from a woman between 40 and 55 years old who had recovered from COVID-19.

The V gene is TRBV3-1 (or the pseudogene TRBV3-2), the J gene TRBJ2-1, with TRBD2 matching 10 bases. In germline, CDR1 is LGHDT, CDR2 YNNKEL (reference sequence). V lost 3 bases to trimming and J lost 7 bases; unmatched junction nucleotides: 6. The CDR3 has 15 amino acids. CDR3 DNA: TGTGCCAGCAGCCAGGAAGCGGGAGGGCCAAATGAGCAGTTCTTC. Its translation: CASSQEAGGPNEQFF.

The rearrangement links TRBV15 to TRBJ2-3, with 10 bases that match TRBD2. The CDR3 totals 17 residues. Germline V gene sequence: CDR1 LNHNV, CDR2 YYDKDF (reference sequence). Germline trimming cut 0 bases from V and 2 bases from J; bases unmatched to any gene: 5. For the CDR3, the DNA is TGTGCCACCAGCAGAGATCGGCTAGCGGGGGCCACAGATACGCAGTATTTT. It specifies CATSRDRLAGATDTQYF.

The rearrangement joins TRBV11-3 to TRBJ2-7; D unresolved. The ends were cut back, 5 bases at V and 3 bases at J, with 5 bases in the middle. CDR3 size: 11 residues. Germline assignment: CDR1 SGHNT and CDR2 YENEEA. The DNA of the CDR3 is TGTGCCAGCAGCACAAACTACGAGCAGTACTTC. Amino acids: CASSTNYEQYF.

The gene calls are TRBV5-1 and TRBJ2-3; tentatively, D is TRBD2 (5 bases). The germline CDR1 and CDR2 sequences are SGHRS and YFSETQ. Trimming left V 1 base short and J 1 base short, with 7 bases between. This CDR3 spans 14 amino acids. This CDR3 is CASSLSEGTDTQYF. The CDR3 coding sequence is TGCGCCAGCAGCTTGTCGGAGGGCACAGATACGCAGTATTTT. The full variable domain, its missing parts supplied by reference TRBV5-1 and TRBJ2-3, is KAGVTQTPRYLIKTRGQQVTLSCSPISGHRSVSWYQQTPGQGLQFLFEYFSETQRNKGNFPGRFSGRQFSNSRSEMNVSTLELGDSALYLCASSLSEGTDTQYFGPGTRLTVL.

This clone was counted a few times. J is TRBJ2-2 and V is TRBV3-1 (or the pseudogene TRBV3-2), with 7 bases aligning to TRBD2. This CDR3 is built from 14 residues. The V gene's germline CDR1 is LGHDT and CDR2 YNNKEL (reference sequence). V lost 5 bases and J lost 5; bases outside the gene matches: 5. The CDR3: CASSRWGGTGELFF. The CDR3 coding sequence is TGTGCCAGCAGCAGATGGGGGGGGACCGGGGAGCTGTTTTTT.

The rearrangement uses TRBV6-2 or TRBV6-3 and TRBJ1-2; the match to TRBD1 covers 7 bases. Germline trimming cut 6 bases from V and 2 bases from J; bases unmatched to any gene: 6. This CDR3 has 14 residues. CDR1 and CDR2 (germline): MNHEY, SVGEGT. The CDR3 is CASSRKGANYGYTF. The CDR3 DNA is TGTGCCAGCAGCCGGAAGGGGGCGAACTATGGCTACACCTTC.

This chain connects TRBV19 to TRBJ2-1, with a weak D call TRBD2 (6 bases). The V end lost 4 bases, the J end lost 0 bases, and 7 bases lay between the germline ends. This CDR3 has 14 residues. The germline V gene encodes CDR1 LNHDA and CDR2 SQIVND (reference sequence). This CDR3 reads CASSRRGSYNEQFF. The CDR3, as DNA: TGTGCCAGTAGTAGGAGGGGCTCCTACAATGAGCAGTTCTTC.

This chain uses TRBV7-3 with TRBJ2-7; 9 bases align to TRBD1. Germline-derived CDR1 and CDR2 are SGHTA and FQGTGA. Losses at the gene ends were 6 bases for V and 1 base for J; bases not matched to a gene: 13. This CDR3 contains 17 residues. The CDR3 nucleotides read TGTGCCAGCAGGATTACCGGGACAGGGACCCCTTCCTACGAGCAGTACTTC. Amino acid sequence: CASRITGTGTPSYEQYF. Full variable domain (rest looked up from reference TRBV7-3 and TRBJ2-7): GAGVSQTPSNKVTEKGKYVELRCDPISGHTALYWYRQSLGQGPEFLIYFQGTGAADDSGLPNDRFFAVRPEGSVSTLKIQRTERGDSAVYLCASRITGTGTPSYEQYFGPGTRLTVT.

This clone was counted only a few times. The CDR3 nucleotides read TGTGCCAGCAGCTCGACACCGAACACTGAAGCTTTCTTT. This codes for CASSSTPNTEAFF. The chain combines TRBV7-3 with TRBJ1-1; no clear D. CDR1 is SGHTA, CDR2 FQGTGA, per germline. V lost 4 bases to trimming and J lost 1 base, with 7 bases between them. CDR3 length: 13 residues. The full variable domain, in which reference TRBV7-3 and TRBJ1-1 provide the parts outside the CDR3, is GAGVSQTPSNKVTEKGKYVELRCDPISGHTALYWYRQSLGQGPEFLIYFQGTGAADDSGLPNDRFFAVRPEGSVSTLKIQRTERGDSAVYLCASSSTPNTEAFFGQGTRLTVV.

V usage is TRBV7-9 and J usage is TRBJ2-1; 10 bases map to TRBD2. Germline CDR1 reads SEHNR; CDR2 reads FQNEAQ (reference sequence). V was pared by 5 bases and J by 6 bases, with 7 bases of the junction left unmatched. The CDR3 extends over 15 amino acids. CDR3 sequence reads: CASSLRTSGLNEQFF. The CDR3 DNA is TGTGCCAGCAGCCTTCGGACTAGCGGACTCAATGAGCAGTTCTTC.

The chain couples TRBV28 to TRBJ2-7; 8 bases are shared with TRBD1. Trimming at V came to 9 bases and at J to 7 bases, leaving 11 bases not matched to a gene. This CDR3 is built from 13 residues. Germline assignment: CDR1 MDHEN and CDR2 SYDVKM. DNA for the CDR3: TGTGCCAGTAATGGACAGGGCCTTGGAGAGCAGTACTTC. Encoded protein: CASNGQGLGEQYF.

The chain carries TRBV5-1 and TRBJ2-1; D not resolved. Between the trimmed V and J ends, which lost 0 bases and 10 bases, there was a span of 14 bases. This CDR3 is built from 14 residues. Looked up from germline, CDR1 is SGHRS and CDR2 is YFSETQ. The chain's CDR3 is CASSLEFGFGEQFF. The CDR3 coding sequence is TGCGCCAGCAGCTTGGAATTCGGGTTTGGGGAGCAGTTCTTC. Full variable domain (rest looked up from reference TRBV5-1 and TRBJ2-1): KAGVTQTPRYLIKTRGQQVTLSCSPISGHRSVSWYQQTPGQGLQFLFEYFSETQRNKGNFPGRFSGRQFSNSRSEMNVSTLELGDSALYLCASSLEFGFGEQFFGPGTRLTVL.

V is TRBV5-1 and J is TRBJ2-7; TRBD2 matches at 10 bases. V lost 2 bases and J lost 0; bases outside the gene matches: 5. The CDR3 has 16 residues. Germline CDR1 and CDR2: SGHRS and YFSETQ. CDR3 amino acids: CASSFPSGGPSYEQYF. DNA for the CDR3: TGCGCCAGCAGCTTCCCTAGCGGGGGCCCCTCCTACGAGCAGTACTTC.

The DNA of the CDR3 is TGTGCCAGCAGAGGTATGCTGGAGGGGGGGAGCAATCAGCCCCAGCATTTT. Translating it yields CASRGMLEGGSNQPQHF. The chain employs TRBV6-4 and TRBJ1-5; D is perhaps TRBD1 (6 bases). V was cut by 6 bases and J by 1 base, with 19 bases left in between. The germline CDR1 and CDR2 sequences are MRHNA and SNTAGT. This CDR3 contains 17 residues.

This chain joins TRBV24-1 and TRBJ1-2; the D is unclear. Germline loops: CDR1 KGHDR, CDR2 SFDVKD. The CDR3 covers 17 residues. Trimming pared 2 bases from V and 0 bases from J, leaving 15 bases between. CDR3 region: CATSDSRRKAANYGYTF. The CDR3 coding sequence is TGTGCCACCAGTGATTCTCGGAGGAAGGCGGCTAACTATGGCTACACCTTC.

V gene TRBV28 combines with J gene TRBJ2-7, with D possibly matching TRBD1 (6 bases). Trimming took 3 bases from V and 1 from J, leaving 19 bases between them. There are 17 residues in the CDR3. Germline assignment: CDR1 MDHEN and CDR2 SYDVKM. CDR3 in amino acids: CASSFSMGAGVSYEQYF. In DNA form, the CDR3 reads TGTGCCAGCAGTTTCTCGATGGGGGCAGGGGTGTCCTACGAGCAGTACTTC.

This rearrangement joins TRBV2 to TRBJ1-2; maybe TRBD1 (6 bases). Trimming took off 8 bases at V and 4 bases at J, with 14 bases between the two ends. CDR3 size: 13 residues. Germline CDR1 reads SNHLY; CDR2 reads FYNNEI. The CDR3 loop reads CASSEGVGYGYTF. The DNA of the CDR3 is TGTGCCAGCTCAGAGGGGGTGGGCTATGGCTACACCTTC.

CDR3 residues: CASSLSGGTEAFF. CDR3 sequence (DNA): TGTGCCAGCAGTTTATCAGGGGGTACTGAAGCTTTCTTT. The chain combines TRBV12-3 or TRBV12-4 with TRBJ1-1, with 7 bases that match TRBD1. J gave up 5 bases and V 2 bases, and 2 bases lay outside the gene matches. This CDR3 is 13 amino acids long.

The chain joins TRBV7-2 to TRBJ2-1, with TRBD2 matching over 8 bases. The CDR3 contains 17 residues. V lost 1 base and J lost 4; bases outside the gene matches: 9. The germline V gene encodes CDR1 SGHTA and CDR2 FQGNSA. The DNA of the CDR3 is TGTGCCAGCAGCTTAGTTTCGAGCGGGAGACTATACAATGAGCAGTTCTTC. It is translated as CASSLVSSGRLYNEQFF.

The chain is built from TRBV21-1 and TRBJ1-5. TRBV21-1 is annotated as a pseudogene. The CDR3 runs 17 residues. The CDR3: CASSSLVRGDPNQPQHF. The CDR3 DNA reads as TGTGCCAGCAGCTCATTGGTCCGAGGAGACCCCAATCAGCCCCAGCATTTT.

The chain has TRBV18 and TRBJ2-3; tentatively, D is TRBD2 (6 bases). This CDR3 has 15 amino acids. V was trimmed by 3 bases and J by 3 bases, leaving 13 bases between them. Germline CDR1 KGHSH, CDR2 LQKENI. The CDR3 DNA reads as TGTGCCAGCTCACCGGAGGGGCTTACGACAGATACGCAGTATTTT. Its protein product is CASSPEGLTTDTQYF.

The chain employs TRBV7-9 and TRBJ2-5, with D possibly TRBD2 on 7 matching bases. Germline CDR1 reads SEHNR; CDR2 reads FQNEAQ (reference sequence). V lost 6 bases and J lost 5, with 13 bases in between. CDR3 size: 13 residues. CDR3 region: CASRRGGGETQYF. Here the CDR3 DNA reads TGTGCCAGCAGGCGGGGAGGGGGGGAGACCCAGTACTTC.

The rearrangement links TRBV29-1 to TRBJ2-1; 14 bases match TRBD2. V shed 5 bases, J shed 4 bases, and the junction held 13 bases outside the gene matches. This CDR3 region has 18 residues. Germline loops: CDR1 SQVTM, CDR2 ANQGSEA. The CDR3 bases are TGCAGCGTTTCTCTCCAGCAGGGGACTAGCGGGGGTTACAATGAGCAGTTCTTC. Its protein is CSVSLQQGTSGGYNEQFF.